A selection of T cell receptor beta chains follows, all from one sample in a study of blood T cell repertoires in COVID-19. The data were produced by immunoSEQ multiplex PCR, yet TCRdb's version contains in-frame clones alone and is incomplete. The sample contains over 85,000 clones, 70% to 80% of which appear only once. Material for sequencing was peripheral blood. The receptors shown here come from a human donor in a cohort sampled during active COVID-19. CDR3s include the opening cysteine and the closing phenylalanine or tryptophan. A D gene is named only where the DNA matches it firmly. Clone size appears in some rows only: once, few, many, or a class for an expanded clone.

clone_size,d_call,j_call,cdr3_length,v_call,cdr3_nt,cdr3_aa
NA,TRBD1,TRBJ1-2,16,TRBV7-9,TGTGCCAGCAGCCCCCACAGGGGAGCTCTCCCTGGTGGCTACACCTTC,CASSPHRGALPGGYTF
NA,TRBD1,TRBJ1-1,15,TRBV2,TGTGCCAGCAGTGAAGAGGGGGCAGAGAACACTGAAGCTTTCTTT,CASSEEGAENTEAFF
NA,TRBD1,TRBJ2-7,14,TRBV7-2,TGTGCCAGCAGCGGACAGGCAAATTCCTACGAGCAGTACTTC,CASSGQANSYEQYF
NA,NA,TRBJ2-5,12,TRBV29-1,TGCAGCGCAAAGGGAGTAGGGGAGACCCAGTACTTC,CSAKGVGETQYF
NA,TRBD2,TRBJ2-3,17,TRBV5-1,TGCGCCAGCAGCAAATCGACTAGCGGGCATAGCACAGATACGCAGTATTTT,CASSKSTSGHSTDTQYF
NA,NA,TRBJ1-6,14,TRBV21-1,TGTGCCACCCAGGGCCACTCCTATAATTCACCCCTCCACTTT,CATQGHSYNSPLHF
NA,NA,TRBJ2-5,13,TRBV6-5,TGTGCCAGCAGCCGGTGGCAGGAAGAGACCCAGTACTTC,CASSRWQEETQYF
NA,NA,TRBJ1-5,13,TRBV28,TGTGCCAGCACCGGGACACGCAATCAGCCCCAGCATTTT,CASTGTRNQPQHF
NA,NA,TRBJ2-3,15,TRBV3-1/TRBV3-2,TGTGCCAGCAGCCAAGACAGGACTCGACGGGATACGCAGTATTTT,CASSQDRTRRDTQYF
NA,NA,TRBJ1-4,14,TRBV19,TGTGCCAGTAGTATGCAAAGCTTCAATGAAAAACTGTTTTTT,CASSMQSFNEKLFF
NA,NA,TRBJ1-2,12,TRBV6-5,TGTGCCAGCAAACAAGCTAACTATGGCTACACCTTC,CASKQANYGYTF
NA,NA,TRBJ2-5,11,TRBV7-8,TGTGCCAGCAGCTTTGGGGCCCTCGGGTACTTC,CASSFGALGYF
NA,NA,TRBJ2-2,15,TRBV7-3,TGTGCCAGCAGCTTAGGAGGAGCTGGCACCGGGGAGCTGTTTTTT,CASSLGGAGTGELFF
NA,NA,TRBJ2-5,11,TRBV15,TGTGCCACCAGCCATGGTGGCCCTCAGTACTTC,CATSHGGPQYF
few,NA,TRBJ1-1,15,TRBV11-2,TGTGCCAGCAGCTTCCCCGGCAGCTACCGACTAGAAGCTTTCTTT,CASSFPGSYRLEAFF
few,NA,TRBJ2-3,13,TRBV7-9,TGTGCCAGCAGCTCTTTGGGGACAACTACGCAGTATTTT,CASSSLGTTTQYF
NA,TRBD2,TRBJ2-3,16,TRBV7-7,TGTGCTAGCAGCCCTGGGGGGGGACTTAGCACAGATACGCAGTATTTT,CASSPGGGLSTDTQYF
NA,TRBD1,TRBJ1-2,14,TRBV5-1,TGCGCCAGCAGCTTGGGGACAGGCGCGTATGGCTACACCTTC,CASSLGTGAYGYTF
NA,TRBD1,TRBJ2-5,17,TRBV5-5,TGTGCCAGCAGCCTCCTTCCGGGACAGGGATTCCAAGAGACCCAGTACTTC,CASSLLPGQGFQETQYF
once,NA,TRBJ2-1,13,TRBV5-1,TGCGCCAGCAGACGGACAGCAAACAATGAGCAGTTCTTC,CASRRTANNEQFF
NA,TRBD1,TRBJ2-7,14,TRBV2,TGTGCCAGCAGACGGGACAGGTCCGCCTACGAGCAGTACTTC,CASRRDRSAYEQYF
NA,NA,TRBJ2-7,14,TRBV2,TGTGCCAGCAGTGTAGTGACAGGCCCTTCTGAGCAGTACTTC,CASSVVTGPSEQYF
NA,TRBD1,TRBJ1-1,15,TRBV11-2,TGTGCCAGCAGCCACCGGGACAGGGATATCACTGAAGCTTTCTTT,CASSHRDRDITEAFF
NA,NA,TRBJ2-1,13,TRBV27,TGTGCCAGCAGTTTACAGGGTAGGCATGAGCAGTTCTTC,CASSLQGRHEQFF
NA,NA,TRBJ2-5,15,TRBV7-9,TGTGCCAGCAGCTTTGGGGGAGGGGGCCAAGAGACCCAGTACTTC,CASSFGGGGQETQYF
NA,TRBD1,TRBJ2-6,17,TRBV7-9,TGTGCCAGCACCCCTGGACAGGGCAACTCTGGGGCCAACGTCCTGACTTTC,CASTPGQGNSGANVLTF
NA,NA,TRBJ1-5,15,TRBV12-5,TGTGCTAGTGGTTTACTGGGAGGCCAAGATCAGCCCCAGCATTTT,CASGLLGGQDQPQHF
NA,NA,TRBJ2-7,16,TRBV7-9,TGTGCCAGCAGCTTAGGGGCGAAAACGGGATCCTACGAGCAGTACTTC,CASSLGAKTGSYEQYF
NA,NA,TRBJ2-2,15,TRBV10-3,TGTGCCATCAGTGAGTTGGCGGGACCAACCGGGGAGCTGTTTTTT,CAISELAGPTGELFF
NA,TRBD1,TRBJ2-7,16,TRBV11-3,TGTGCCAGCAGCCAGGAGCCGGGACAGGGGCCCTACGAGCAGTACTTC,CASSQEPGQGPYEQYF
NA,NA,TRBJ1-1,14,TRBV15,TGTGCCACCAGCAGAGACAGGGAGGGCACTGAAGCTTTCTTT,CATSRDREGTEAFF
NA,NA,TRBJ2-1,14,TRBV5-1,TGCGCCAGCACCCAGGGGTCGGCTGGGAATGAGCAGTTCTTC,CASTQGSAGNEQFF
NA,NA,TRBJ2-5,13,TRBV5-1,TGCGCCAGCAGCTTGGATATAGTAGAGACCCAGTACTTC,CASSLDIVETQYF
NA,NA,TRBJ2-2,15,TRBV19,TGTGCCAGTAGTATAGCCACAATGAACACCGGGGAGCTGTTTTTT,CASSIATMNTGELFF
once,NA,TRBJ2-3,16,TRBV3-1/TRBV3-2,TGTGCCAGCAGCCAAGTCCACGCAGGGGTCACAGATACGCAGTATTTT,CASSQVHAGVTDTQYF
few,TRBD2,TRBJ2-1,18,TRBV3-1/TRBV3-2,TGTGCCAGCAGCTCCTCCGCGGGGGGGGGCCCCGGGGGTGTGGAGCAGTTCTTC,CASSSSAGGGPGGVEQFF
once,NA,TRBJ1-1,11,TRBV24-1,TGTGCCACACAGGGGAACACTGAAGCTTTCTTT,CATQGNTEAFF
NA,TRBD2,TRBJ2-5,15,TRBV6-5,TGTGCCAGCAGCACCAGGGCGGGAGGGAGTGAGACCCAGTACTTC,CASSTRAGGSETQYF
NA,NA,TRBJ2-5,13,TRBV11-3,TGTGCCAGCAGCCCAGGACAGCGAGAGACCCAGTACTTC,CASSPGQRETQYF
NA,NA,TRBJ2-7,13,TRBV6-5,TGTGCCAGCAGGCAGGGGATCGCCTACGAGCAGTACTTC,CASRQGIAYEQYF